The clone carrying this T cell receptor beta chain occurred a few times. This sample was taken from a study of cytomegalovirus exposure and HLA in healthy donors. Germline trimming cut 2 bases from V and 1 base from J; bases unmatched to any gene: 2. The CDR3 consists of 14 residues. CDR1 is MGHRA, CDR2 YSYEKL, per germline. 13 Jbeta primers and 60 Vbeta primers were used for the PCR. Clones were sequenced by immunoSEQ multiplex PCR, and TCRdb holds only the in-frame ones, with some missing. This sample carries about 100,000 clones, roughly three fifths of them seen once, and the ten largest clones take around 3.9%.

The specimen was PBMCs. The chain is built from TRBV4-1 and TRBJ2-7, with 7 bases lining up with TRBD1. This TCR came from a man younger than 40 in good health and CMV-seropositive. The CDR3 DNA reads TGCGCCAGCAGCCAAAGACAGGGTTCCTACGAGCAGTACTTC. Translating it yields CASSQRQGSYEQYF.